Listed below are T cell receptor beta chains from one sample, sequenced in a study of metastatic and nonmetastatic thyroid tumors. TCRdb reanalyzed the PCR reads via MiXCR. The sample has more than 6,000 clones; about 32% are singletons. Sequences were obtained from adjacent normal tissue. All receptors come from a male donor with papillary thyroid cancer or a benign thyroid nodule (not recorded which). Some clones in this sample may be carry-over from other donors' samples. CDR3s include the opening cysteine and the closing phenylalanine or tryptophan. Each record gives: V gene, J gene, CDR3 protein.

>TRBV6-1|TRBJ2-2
CASSAGKGDTGELSF
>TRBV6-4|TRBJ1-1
CASSDWAGDRAFF
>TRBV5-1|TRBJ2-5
CASSLRQGQETQYF
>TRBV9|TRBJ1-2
CASSVAGRNYGYTF
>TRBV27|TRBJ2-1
CASSLTSGTYNEQFF
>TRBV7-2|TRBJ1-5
CASSWGDPSNQPQHF
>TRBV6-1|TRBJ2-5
CATSASYGGPAETQYF
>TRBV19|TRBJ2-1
CASSKLAGGFDEQFF
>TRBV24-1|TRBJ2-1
CATSDPGTGRGGGEQFF
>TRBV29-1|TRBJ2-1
CSVEDQNRVTYNEQFF
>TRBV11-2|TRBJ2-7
CASSLGTVAYEQYF
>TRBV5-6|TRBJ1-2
CASKPVGYGYTF
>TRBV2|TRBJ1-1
CASQGAGLNTEAFF
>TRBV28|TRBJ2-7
CASSRQAIYEQYF
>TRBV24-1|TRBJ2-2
CATGLLSTGELFF
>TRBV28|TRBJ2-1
CASILTSGMGEQFF
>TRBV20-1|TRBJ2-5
CGASTICPPGTQYF
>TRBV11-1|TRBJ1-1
CASSLAEGTLIDTEAFF
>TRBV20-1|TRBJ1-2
CSARGDLVGAIYGYTF
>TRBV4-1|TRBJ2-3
CASSPSPSGGSGRADTQYF
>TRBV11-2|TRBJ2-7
CASSLLGTYEQYF
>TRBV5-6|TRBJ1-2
CASRVRGFYYTF
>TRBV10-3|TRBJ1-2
CAIRERDRQIYYGYTF
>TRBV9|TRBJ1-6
CASNAGRNGDSPLHF
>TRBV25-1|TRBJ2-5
CASSEATSGEETQYF
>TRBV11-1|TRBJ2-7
CASSLGGSGLYYEQYF
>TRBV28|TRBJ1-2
CASSGTGGMNGYTF
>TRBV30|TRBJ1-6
CAWSRGQDNSPLHF
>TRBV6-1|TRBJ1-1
CASSPRRTDTEAFF
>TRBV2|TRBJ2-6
CASSEARWDTALYGANVLTF
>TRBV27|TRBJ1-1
CASISPANTEAFF
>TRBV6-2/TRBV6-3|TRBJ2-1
CASSHRKNEQFF
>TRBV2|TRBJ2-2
CASSGSLGRELFF
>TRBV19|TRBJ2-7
CASSIEEGPNEQYF
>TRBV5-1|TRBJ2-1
CASSPPLAGQQFF
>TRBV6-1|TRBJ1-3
CASSEGPSSGNTIYF
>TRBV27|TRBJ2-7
CARSLHPTGGDEQYF
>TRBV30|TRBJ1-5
CAWSLRGGANQSQHF
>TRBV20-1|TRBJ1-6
CSWGAGAMNSPLHF
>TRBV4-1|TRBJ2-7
CASSQETSGIRSYEQYF
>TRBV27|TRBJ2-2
CASSLVDMVYTGELFF
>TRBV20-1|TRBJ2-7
CSAREATGVDYEQYF
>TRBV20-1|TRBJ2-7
CSARPGTSSYEQYF
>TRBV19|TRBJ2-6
CASNRLAGDSGANVLTF
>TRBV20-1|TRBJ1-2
CSARAEGFNYCYTF
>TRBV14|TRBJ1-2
CASRPSGSDYGYTF
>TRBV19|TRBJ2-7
CASSIRDSLSYEQYF
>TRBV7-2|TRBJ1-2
CVSSLLRQVDGYTF
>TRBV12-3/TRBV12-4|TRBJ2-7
CASRSPSGTGDYEQYF
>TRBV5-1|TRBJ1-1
CASSLGEMNTEAFF
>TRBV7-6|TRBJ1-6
CASSSSTGASPLHF